These 4 T cell receptor beta chains were all obtained from the same sample, sequenced in a study of blood T cell repertoires in COVID-19 (dated by TCRdb to the early 2020s). Libraries were constructed by the immunoSEQ multiplex PCR assay. TCRdb provides this immuneACCESS table in a form limited to in-frame rearrangements. Some clones are lacking; in checked studies, under half of them reflect an unresolved V gene, and why the rest are absent is not known. This sample lists roughly 100,000 clones; 90% to 95% were detected once. The ten largest clonotypes hold 5% to 6.5% of the sample. The material sequenced was peripheral blood. These TCRs come from a human donor in a cohort sampled during active COVID-19.

The chain is built from TRBV6-2 or TRBV6-3 and TRBJ2-2, with a tentative D call TRBD2 (6 bases). There are 13 residues in the CDR3. Germline-derived CDR1 and CDR2 are MNHEY and SVGEGT. Trimming removed 7 bases at V and 5 bases at J, with 11 bases between. CDR3 amino acids: CASTPAGTGELFF. CDR3 nucleotides: TGTGCCAGCACCCCTGCGGGGACCGGGGAGCTGTTTTTT.

This sequence joins TRBV19 and TRBJ2-5; 9 positions agree with TRBD1. Germline V gene data show CDR1 as LNHDA and CDR2 as SQIVND (reference sequence). The CDR3 spans 16 residues. Trimming took 2 bases from V and 2 from J; bases not matched to a gene: 6. Here the CDR3 reads CASSIRNRGLQETQYF. CDR3 DNA: TGTGCCAGTAGTATAAGGAACAGGGGGCTTCAAGAGACCCAGTACTTC.

The chain joins TRBV3-1 (or the pseudogene TRBV3-2) to TRBJ2-5; maybe TRBD1 (6 bases). Looked up from germline, CDR1 is LGHDT and CDR2 is YNNKEL (reference sequence). Trimming removed 1 base at V and 7 bases at J, with 16 bases between. This CDR3 comprises 15 residues. The CDR3 coding sequence is TGTGCCAGCAGCCAAGGGCGGCTAGGGGGAGTGACCCAGTACTTC. Translating it yields CASSQGRLGGVTQYF.

V is TRBV4-3 and J is TRBJ2-6; TRBD1 is a possible D gene (6 bases). V was clipped by 0 bases and J by 0 bases, with 15 bases between them. Germline V CDR1 and CDR2: LGHNA, YSLEER. CDR3 length: 19 residues. DNA for the CDR3: TGCGCCAGCAGCCAAGAAAGTGACAGGATTAGCTCTGGGGCCAACGTCCTGACTTTC. This gives the protein CASSQESDRISSGANVLTF.